This T cell receptor (beta chain) originates from a study of cytomegalovirus exposure and HLA in healthy donors. The PCR made use of 60 Vbeta and 13 Jbeta primers. Profiled with immunoSEQ multiplex PCR; TCRdb holds only in-frame clones, not every one. The data contain some 110,000 clones, approximately 72% of them singletons. Germline assignment: CDR1 KGHSH and CDR2 LQKENI. Deletions cut 5 bases from V and 5 bases from J, with 19 bases between. CDR3 length: 16 residues. Sequencing used PBMCs. The rearrangement uses TRBV18 and TRBJ1-3, with D unresolved. The TCR comes from a man in his thirties or forties in good health and CMV-seronegative. The CDR3 sequence is CASSADQKWARNTIYF. For the CDR3, the DNA is TGTGCCAGCTCAGCCGATCAGAAGTGGGCTAGAAACACCATATATTTT.